Below, 4 T cell receptor beta chains from the same sample are listed, as sequenced in a study of blood T cells in healthy people across ages. Combining a sample-barcoded 5' primer with a J-beta primer mix, a second PCR ran for roughly 7 to 12 cycles. TCRdb called the 5' RACE reads again in MiXCR, with one record for every CDR3 protein. The sample records roughly 1.7 million distinct CDR3 sequences, 30% to 35% being singletons. Input material: blood. The receptors derive from a woman under 40 in good health.

This clonotype occurred a few times. The chain employs TRBV28 and TRBJ2-3; D might be TRBD1 (5 bases). In germline, CDR1 is MDHEN, CDR2 SYDVKM. The CDR3 extends over 15 amino acids. V dropped 7 bases and J dropped 4 bases, with 18 bases sitting between them. The CDR3 DNA is TGTGCCAGCACCTTATCTACAGGAATGGCAGATACGCAGTATTTT. Residues: CASTLSTGMADTQYF.

The table lists this clonotype with a count of one. The chain employs TRBV30 and TRBJ1-5, with D unresolved. Germline values: CDR1 GTSNPN, CDR2 SVGIG (reference sequence). The CDR3 contains 13 residues. Trimming left V 5 bases short and J 3 bases short, with 11 bases between. The CDR3 nucleotides are TGTGCCTGGGGTTGGGCTAACAATCAGCCCCAGCATTTT. The encoded protein is CAWGWANNQPQHF.

The chain combines TRBV19 with TRBJ2-7; TRBD2 agrees at 8 bases. Germline V CDR1 and CDR2: LNHDA, SQIVND (reference sequence). Losses at the gene ends were 5 bases for V and 3 bases for J; bases not matched to a gene: 12. CDR3 length: 16 amino acids. Here the CDR3 DNA reads TGTGCCAGTAGTCATTCACGGACTAGCACGTACTACGAGCAGTACTTC. Translating gives CASSHSRTSTYYEQYF. Together with reference TRBV19 and TRBJ2-7, the CDR3 gives the full variable domain: DGGITQSPKYLFRKEGQNVTLSCEQNLNHDAMYWYRQDPGQGLRLIYYSQIVNDFQKGDIAEGYSVSREKKESFPLTVTSAQKNPTAFYLCASSHSRTSTYYEQYFGPGTRLTVT.

This clonotype was detected a few times. The chain carries TRBV27 and TRBJ2-1, with D hard to call. V lost 5 bases, J lost 2 bases, and 10 bases lay in between. CDR3 size: 14 residues. Germline CDR1 and CDR2: MNHEY and SMNVEV (reference sequence). The CDR3 protein is CASSDSTAYNEQFF. CDR3 in DNA: TGTGCCAGCAGTGACTCTACCGCCTACAATGAGCAGTTCTTC.